Shown below are 4 T cell receptor beta chains from a single sample sequenced in a study of spatial heterogeneity in lung cancer. The study, taken as a whole, reports: It was found that expanded intratumoral alpha and beta TCR counts tracked tumor mutation counts.

The antigens these receptors bind are not known. TCRdb analysed the 5' RACE reads with MiXCR anew, one entry per CDR3 protein. The data contain some 10,000 distinct CDR3 sequences, about 4.5% of them singletons. Noted time point: sample taken at primary tumor resection. The source material was lung tumor tissue, sampled at surgery. These receptors were obtained from a female donor with early-stage non-small cell lung cancer.

This clonotype has ten or more counts. The chain couples TRBV20-1 to TRBJ2-7; 8 bases are shared with TRBD2. Germline V gene sequence: CDR1 DFQATT, CDR2 SNEGSKA (reference sequence). V lost 3 bases, J lost 6 bases, and 4 bases stayed unmatched. The CDR3 covers 12 residues. In nucleotides, the CDR3 is TGCAGTGCTAGTAGTCTAGCGGGCGAGCAGTACTTC. Translated: CSASSLAGEQYF.

This clonotype rates as medium-sized. J is TRBJ1-5 and V is TRBV10-3; D unclear. Germline V gene lookup returns CDR1 ENHRY and CDR2 SYGVKD. The germline V and J ends were trimmed by 7 bases and 1 base, with 8 bases remaining between them. The CDR3 has 13 amino acids. The CDR3: CAIKASSNQPQHF. CDR3 DNA sequence: TGTGCCATCAAGGCATCCAGCAATCAGCCCCAGCATTTT.

The chain has TRBV12-5 and TRBJ2-1; 11 bases line up with TRBD2. Germline-derived CDR1 and CDR2 are LGHNT and FRNRAP. The CDR3 is 16 residues long. V lost 6 bases, J lost 5 bases, and 9 bases stayed unmatched. In DNA, the CDR3 is TGTGCTAGTGGGAAGCCGGGACTAGCGGTTGACAATGAGCAGTTCTTC. Its translation is CASGKPGLAVDNEQFF. Combining the CDR3 with reference TRBV12-5 and TRBJ2-1 gives the whole variable domain DARVTQTPRHKVTEMGQEVTMRCQPILGHNTVFWYRQTMMQGLELLAYFRNRAPLDDSGMPKDRFSAEMPDATLATLKIQPSEPRDSAVYFCASGKPGLAVDNEQFFGPGTRLTVL.

By its share, this clonotype is medium-sized. The chain uses TRBV6-5 and TRBJ1-1, with 8 positions matching TRBD1. Germline CDR1 MNHEY, CDR2 SVGAGI. The junction had 4 bases not matched to a gene; V was cut back by 2 bases and J by 2 bases. CDR3 length: 15 residues. The CDR3 nucleotides are TGTGCCAGCAGTTACAACGGACAGGGAAACACTGAAGCTTTCTTT. Translated: CASSYNGQGNTEAFF.